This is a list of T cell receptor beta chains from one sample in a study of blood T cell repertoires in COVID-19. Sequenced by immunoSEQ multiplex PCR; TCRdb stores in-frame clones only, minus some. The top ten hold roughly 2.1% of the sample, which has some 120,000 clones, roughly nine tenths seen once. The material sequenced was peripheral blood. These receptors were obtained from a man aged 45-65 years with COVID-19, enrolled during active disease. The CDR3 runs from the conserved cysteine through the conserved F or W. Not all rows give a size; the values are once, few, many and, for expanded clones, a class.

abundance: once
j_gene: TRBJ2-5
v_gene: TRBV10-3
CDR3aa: CAISETSGRVQETQYF

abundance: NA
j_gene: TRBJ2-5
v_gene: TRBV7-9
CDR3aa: CASSLADSVGTQYF

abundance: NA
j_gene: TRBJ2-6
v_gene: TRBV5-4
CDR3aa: CASFRSGANVLTF

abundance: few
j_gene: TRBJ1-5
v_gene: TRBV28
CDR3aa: CASSSWTGSGNQPQHF

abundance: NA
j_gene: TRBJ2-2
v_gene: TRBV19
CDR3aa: CASSTQQGTGELFF

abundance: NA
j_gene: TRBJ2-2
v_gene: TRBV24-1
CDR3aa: CATSDLSIAGGPGELFF

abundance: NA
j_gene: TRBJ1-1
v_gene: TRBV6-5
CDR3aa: CASRDRANTEAFF

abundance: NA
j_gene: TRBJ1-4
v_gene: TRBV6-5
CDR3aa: CAGSEATNEKLFF

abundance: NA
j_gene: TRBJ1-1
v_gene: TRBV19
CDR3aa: CASSHLAGSPNTEAFF

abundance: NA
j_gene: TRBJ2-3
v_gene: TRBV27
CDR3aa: CASSLLGTSGRAPDTQYF

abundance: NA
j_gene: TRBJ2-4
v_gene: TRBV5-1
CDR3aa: CASSLNSPSYIQYF

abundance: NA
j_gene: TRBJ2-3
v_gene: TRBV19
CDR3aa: CASSPLRDSRTDTQYF

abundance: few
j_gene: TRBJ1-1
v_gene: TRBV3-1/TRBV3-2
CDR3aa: CASSRIGGAYTEAFF

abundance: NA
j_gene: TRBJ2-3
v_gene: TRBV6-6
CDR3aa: CASSPFSGRALSTQYF

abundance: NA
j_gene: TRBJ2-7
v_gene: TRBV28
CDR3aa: CASSLVSGYEQYF

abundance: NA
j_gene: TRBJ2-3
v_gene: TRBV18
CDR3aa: CASSPLASRQDMNTQYF

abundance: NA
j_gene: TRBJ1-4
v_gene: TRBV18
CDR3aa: CASSRDRANEKLFF

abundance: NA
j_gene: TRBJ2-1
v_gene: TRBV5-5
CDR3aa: CASSPGTVFNEQFF

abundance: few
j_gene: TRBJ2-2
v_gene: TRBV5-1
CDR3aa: CASSLKTGGAGELFF

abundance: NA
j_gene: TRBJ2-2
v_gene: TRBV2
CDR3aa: CATDRGGANTGELFF

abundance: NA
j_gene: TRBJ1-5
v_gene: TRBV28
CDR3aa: CAGQGQADQPQHF

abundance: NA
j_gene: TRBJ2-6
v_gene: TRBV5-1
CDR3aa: CASSLTESGANVLTF

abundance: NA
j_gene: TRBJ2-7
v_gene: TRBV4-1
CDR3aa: CASSQDQSRAHAYEQYF

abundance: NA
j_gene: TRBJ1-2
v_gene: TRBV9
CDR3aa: CASSVDTGILGGYTF

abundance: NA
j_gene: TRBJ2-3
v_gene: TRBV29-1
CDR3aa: CSVGLALSTDTQYF

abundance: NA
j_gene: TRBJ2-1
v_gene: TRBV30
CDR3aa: CAWSVGRAGRSNEQFF

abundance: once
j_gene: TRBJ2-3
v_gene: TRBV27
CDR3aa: CASSARGPADTQYF

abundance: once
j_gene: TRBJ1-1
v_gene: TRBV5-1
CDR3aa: CASSLSPGGWTEAFF

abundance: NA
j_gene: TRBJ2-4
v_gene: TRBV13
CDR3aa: CASSLGPFSPGAKNIQYF

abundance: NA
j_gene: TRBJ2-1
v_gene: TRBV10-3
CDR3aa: CAIRTGQYNEQFF

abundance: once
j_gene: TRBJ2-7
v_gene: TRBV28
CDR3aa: CASSSTGRAYEQYF

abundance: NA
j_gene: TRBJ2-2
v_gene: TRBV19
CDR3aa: CASSYRTSGRRNTGELFF

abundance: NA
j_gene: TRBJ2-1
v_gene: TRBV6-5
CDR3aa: CASTGLAGYNEQFF

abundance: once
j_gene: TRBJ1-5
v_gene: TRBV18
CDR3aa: CASSPGEYDQPQHF

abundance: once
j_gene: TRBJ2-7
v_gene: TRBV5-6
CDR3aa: CASSLDGTVRSYEQYF

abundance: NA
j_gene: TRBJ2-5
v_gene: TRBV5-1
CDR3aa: CASSLAGETQYF